A single sample is the source of the 32 T cell receptor beta chains below, sequenced in a study of beta chain features in type 1 diabetes. Sequenced material consisted of expressed TCRB transcripts (all of the isolated RNA was reverse transcribed). The assay was immunoSEQ multiplex PCR, and TCRdb's table has in-frame clones only and misses some. The data hold hundreds of thousands of clones, with around 12% observed a single time. Sequencing was done on a sample of naive CD4+ T cells from blood. The receptors originated from a man in his late teens or twenties in good health.

This sequence joins TRBV7-3 and TRBJ1-1, with a possible D match to TRBD1 (5 bases). Germline CDR1 reads SGHTA; CDR2 reads FQGTGA. Trimming removed 5 bases at V and 1 base at J, with 11 bases between. The CDR3 length is 14 residues. The CDR3 loop reads CASSLDGGNTEAFF. DNA of the CDR3: TGTGCCAGCAGCCTGGACGGGGGGAACACTGAAGCTTTCTTT.

The chain couples TRBV18 to TRBJ2-1, with 7 bases fitting TRBD2. Germline-derived CDR1 and CDR2 are KGHSH and LQKENI. CDR3 length: 17 amino acids. V lost 3 bases to trimming and J lost 0 bases; unmatched junction nucleotides: 8. CDR3 nucleotide sequence: TGTGCCAGCTCACCTCGAGCGGGGCTGAGCTCCTACAATGAGCAGTTCTTC. As protein: CASSPRAGLSSYNEQFF.

The chain employs TRBV18 and TRBJ1-1, with a tentative D call TRBD1 (5 bases). This CDR3 has 15 residues. Germline V gene sequence: CDR1 KGHSH, CDR2 LQKENI. Trimming removed 2 bases from V and 7 bases from J, with 17 bases in between. CDR3 sequence (DNA): TGTGCCAGCTCACCAAGGGGCAGGGATCGCGGTGAAGCTTTCTTT. Translating gives CASSPRGRDRGEAFF.

This clone was counted between two and nine times. This chain links TRBV18 with TRBJ2-1; 13 nucleotides agree with TRBD2. The CDR3 contains 17 residues. Germline V lookup: CDR1 KGHSH, CDR2 LQKENI. V trimming: 1 base; J trimming: 7 bases; junction bases outside the gene matches: 7. The DNA of the CDR3 is TGTGCCAGCTCACCACGCGGACTAGCGGGAGTCTGGAATGAGCAGTTCTTC. The encoded protein is CASSPRGLAGVWNEQFF.

The chain has TRBV7-3 and TRBJ1-4; no reliable D call. Trimming removed 1 base at V and 3 bases at J, with 9 bases between. The germline CDR1 and CDR2 sequences are SGHTA and FQGTGA. This CDR3 spans 15 amino acids. The DNA for the CDR3 is TGTGCCAGCAGCTTAAACGGGGAGGCTAATGAAAAACTGTTTTTT. Translating gives CASSLNGEANEKLFF.

This clone was counted a few times. This chain uses TRBV4-3 with TRBJ2-7; D is possibly TRBD1 (6 bases). Looked up from germline, CDR1 is LGHNA and CDR2 is YSLEER. Trimming removed 0 bases from V and 4 bases from J, with 16 bases in between. The CDR3 extends over 16 amino acids. The chain's CDR3 is CASSQDDTGSKYEQYF. CDR3 DNA sequence: TGCGCCAGCAGCCAAGATGATACAGGGAGTAAATACGAGCAGTACTTC.

This clone showed up just a few times. The rearrangement links TRBV18 to TRBJ2-1, with TRBD2 matching 11 bases. Germline assignment: CDR1 KGHSH and CDR2 LQKENI. CDR3 size: 17 residues. Trimming removed 0 bases from V and 4 bases from J; junction bases left unmatched: 5. CDR3 region: CASSPPPLAGGYNEQFF. CDR3 coding DNA: TGTGCCAGCTCACCACCCCCTCTAGCGGGGGGATACAATGAGCAGTTCTTC.

J is TRBJ2-1 and V is TRBV6-5; D perhaps matches TRBD2 (5 bases). The germline V gene encodes CDR1 MNHEY and CDR2 SVGAGI. The CDR3 is 12 amino acids. V dropped 10 bases and J dropped 8 bases, with 15 bases sitting between them. The CDR3 loop is CATTGMGHEQFF. The DNA of the CDR3 is TGTGCCACAACGGGAATGGGCCATGAGCAGTTCTTC.

The sample holds a few counts of this clone. The rearrangement joins TRBV9 to TRBJ2-7, with a weak D call TRBD2 (5 bases). Germline V gene sequence: CDR1 SGDLS, CDR2 YYNGEE. This CDR3 has 15 residues. V lost 0 bases and J 4 bases, leaving 14 bases between the germline ends. CDR3 residues: CASSVAPRRSYEQYF. In DNA form, the CDR3 reads TGTGCCAGCAGCGTAGCTCCCCGGAGGAGTTACGAGCAGTACTTC.

V gene TRBV5-1 combines with J gene TRBJ1-4; D is unclear. The V end lost 4 bases, the J end lost 6 bases, and 13 bases lay between the germline ends. CDR3 length: 14 amino acids. The germline V gene encodes CDR1 SGHRS and CDR2 YFSETQ. The chain's CDR3 is CASSVASSDEKLFF. In DNA, the CDR3 is TGCGCCAGCAGCGTGGCCTCTTCGGATGAAAAACTGTTTTTT. The full variable domain, completed using reference TRBV5-1 and TRBJ1-4, is KAGVTQTPRYLIKTRGQQVTLSCSPISGHRSVSWYQQTPGQGLQFLFEYFSETQRNKGNFPGRFSGRQFSNSRSEMNVSTLELGDSALYLCASSVASSDEKLFFGSGTQLSVL.

This clone occurred a few times. Other DNA variants within this sample encode the same CDR3. The chain employs TRBV7-2 and TRBJ2-5; D possibly corresponds to TRBD2 (6 bases). CDR1 is SGHTA, CDR2 FQGNSA, per germline. V lost 2 bases and J lost 5, with 9 bases in between. The CDR3 spans 13 residues. CDR3 DNA: TGTGCCAGCAGCTTATCAGGGAGGGAGACCCAGTACTTC. Translated: CASSLSGRETQYF.

The rearrangement links TRBV20-1 to TRBJ2-7; no firm D call. Trimming took off 6 bases at V and 2 bases at J, with 8 bases between the two ends. Germline V gene sequence: CDR1 DFQATT, CDR2 SNEGSKA (reference sequence). CDR3 length: 11 amino acids. This chain's CDR3 is CSAIPTYEQYF. The CDR3 bases are TGCAGTGCCATCCCTACCTACGAGCAGTACTTC.

The chain recombines TRBV29-1 with TRBJ2-2; D uncertain. The CDR3 spans 13 residues. V was shortened by 8 bases and J by 5 bases, with 15 bases between the two germline ends. The germline V gene has CDR1 SQVTM and CDR2 ANQGSEA. CDR3 DNA: TGCAGCATGCGCCTAGGCCAAACCGGGGAGCTGTTTTTT. Its protein product is CSMRLGQTGELFF.

The chain couples TRBV7-9 to TRBJ2-5; D call uncertain. The CDR3 has 13 residues. V gave up 1 base and J gave up 4 bases, with 7 bases separating them. Germline CDR1 reads SEHNR; CDR2 reads FQNEAQ (reference sequence). The chain's CDR3 is CASSLVTGETQYF. CDR3 bases: TGTGCCAGCAGCTTAGTTACCGGAGAGACCCAGTACTTC.

V gene TRBV15 combines with J gene TRBJ2-1, with TRBD2 matching 7 bases. J lost 3 bases, V lost 3 bases, and 5 bases had no gene match. Looked up from germline, CDR1 is LNHNV and CDR2 is YYDKDF (reference sequence). The CDR3 loop spans 15 amino acids. The CDR3 loop is CATSRVAGFYNEQFF. The CDR3 DNA reads TGTGCCACCAGCAGGGTAGCGGGTTTCTACAATGAGCAGTTCTTC.

The J gene is TRBJ1-1, the V gene TRBV5-6, with 8 bases fitting TRBD1. Per germline, CDR1 SGHDT and CDR2 YYEEEE. The CDR3 loop spans 13 amino acids. Trimming removed 8 bases from V and 11 bases from J; junction bases left unmatched: 14. CDR3 amino acids: CASRTQGATGAFF. Written as DNA, the CDR3 is TGTGCCAGTCGTACCCAGGGGGCGACGGGCGCTTTCTTT.

The V and J genes are TRBV6-1 and TRBJ2-7; 10 bases are shared with TRBD2. Looked up from germline, CDR1 is MNHNS and CDR2 is SASEGT. The ends lost 10 bases at V and 6 bases at J; junction bases unmatched: 15. The CDR3 contains 15 residues. The CDR3: CAIRGTGLAIIEQYF. The CDR3, as DNA: TGTGCCATTCGGGGCACGGGACTAGCGATCATCGAGCAGTACTTC.

The chain recombines TRBV29-1 with TRBJ2-1, with a possible D match to TRBD1 (5 bases). V lost 6 bases to trimming and J lost 0 bases, with 21 bases between them. The CDR3 contains 17 residues. The germline V gene has CDR1 SQVTM and CDR2 ANQGSEA. The CDR3 DNA reads as TGCAGCGTCGCCCCGGACATTTTTCCGAGCTCCTACAATGAGCAGTTCTTC. This gives the protein CSVAPDIFPSSYNEQFF.

The chain employs TRBV7-2 and TRBJ2-1, with unresolved D. V was pared by 0 bases and J by 0 bases, with 6 bases between. This CDR3 is built from 15 residues. Germline V gene data show CDR1 as SGHTA and CDR2 as FQGNSA. The CDR3 loop reads CASSLADFSYNEQFF. CDR3 nucleotides: TGTGCCAGCAGCTTAGCCGACTTCTCCTACAATGAGCAGTTCTTC.

On this clone itself: The same CDR3 also results from other DNA sequences found in this sample. This chain's CDR3 is CASSGQGPYEQYF. DNA for the CDR3: TGTGCCAGCAGTGGACAGGGCCCCTACGAGCAGTACTTC. This sequence joins TRBV28 and TRBJ2-7; 8 nucleotides line up with TRBD1. This CDR3 has 13 amino acids. Germline values: CDR1 MDHEN, CDR2 SYDVKM. V shed 5 bases and J 2 bases; nucleotides not matched to a gene: 2. Looking up the rest from reference TRBV28 and TRBJ2-7 gives the full variable domain: DVKVTQSSRYLVKRTGEKVFLECVQDMDHENMFWYRQDPGLGLRLIYFSYDVKMKEKGDIPEGYSVSREKKERFSLILESASTNQTSMYLCASSGQGPYEQYFGPGTRLTVT.

The chain recombines TRBV5-1 with TRBJ1-5; no definite D call. Per germline, CDR1 SGHRS and CDR2 YFSETQ. Trimming removed 4 bases at V and 6 bases at J, with 11 bases between. The CDR3 length is 13 residues. The CDR3 bases are TGCGCCAGCAGCCCTGCCGCGGGTCAGCCCCAGCATTTT. As protein: CASSPAAGQPQHF.

The gene calls are TRBV10-3 and TRBJ2-2; 9 bases match TRBD2. Germline V gene data show CDR1 as ENHRY and CDR2 as SYGVKD. The trim removed 4 bases at V and 5 bases at J, leaving 5 bases unmatched. CDR3 size: 15 residues. The CDR3 DNA is TGTGCCATCAGTGTTGGGACTAGCTTTACCGGGGAGCTGTTTTTT. It specifies CAISVGTSFTGELFF.

This clone has ten or more counts. The chain combines TRBV7-9 with TRBJ1-1; 7 nucleotides agree with TRBD1. The CDR3 is 14 amino acids. After removal of 4 bases from V and 3 bases from J, the junction contained 5 bases not matched to a gene. Germline V gene lookup returns CDR1 SEHNR and CDR2 FQNEAQ (reference sequence). Written as DNA, the CDR3 is TGTGCCAGCAGCTCGACAGGGTTGCACACTGAAGCTTTCTTT. This translates into CASSSTGLHTEAFF.

The chain uses TRBV18 and TRBJ2-7, with D maybe TRBD1 (7 bases). CDR1 KGHSH and CDR2 LQKENI come from the germline V gene. CDR3 length equals 15 residues. V lost 0 bases to trimming and J lost 7 bases, with 16 bases between them. In DNA form, the CDR3 reads TGTGCCAGCTCACCACCCCAGGGGGGTACTGGGGAGCAGTACTTC. Protein product: CASSPPQGGTGEQYF.

The chain is built from TRBV14 and TRBJ1-2, with 9 positions matching TRBD1. The CDR3 is 12 residues long. The germline V gene has CDR1 SGHDN and CDR2 FVKESK. V lost 6 bases, J lost 6 bases, and 2 bases stayed unmatched. CDR3 sequence reads: CASRRTGDGYTF. For the CDR3, the DNA is TGTGCCAGCAGACGGACAGGGGATGGCTACACCTTC.

This clone was picked up a small number of times. The chain links TRBV4-3 to TRBJ1-2; D may be TRBD1 (5 bases). The CDR3 spans 18 residues. Germline CDR1 is LGHNA and CDR2 is YSLEER. The germline V and J ends were trimmed by 0 bases and 5 bases, with 22 bases remaining between them. CDR3 bases: TGCGCCAGCAGCCAAGATGAGTACAGGTCACCACCTCCATATGGCTACACCTTC. This codes for CASSQDEYRSPPPYGYTF.

V usage is TRBV29-1 and J usage is TRBJ2-1, with 7 bases lining up with TRBD2. The ends lost 5 bases at V and 8 bases at J; junction bases unmatched: 15. The CDR3 has 15 amino acids. The germline V gene has CDR1 SQVTM and CDR2 ANQGSEA. CDR3 sequence reads: CSVTPTAGVFHEQFF. The CDR3 bases are TGCAGCGTTACACCTACGGCGGGAGTTTTCCATGAGCAGTTCTTC.

The chain combines TRBV2 with TRBJ2-5, with unresolved D. V was trimmed by 5 bases and J by 2 bases, leaving 3 bases between them. Germline CDR1 is SNHLY and CDR2 is FYNNEI. The CDR3 has 11 residues. This chain's CDR3 is CASSYQETQYF. DNA of the CDR3: TGTGCCAGCAGTTATCAAGAGACCCAGTACTTC.

V gene TRBV7-2 combines with J gene TRBJ2-1; 8 bases are a match to TRBD2. The trim removed 0 bases at V and 4 bases at J, leaving 2 bases unmatched. Germline V CDR1 and CDR2: SGHTA, FQGNSA. CDR3 length equals 15 residues. The DNA for the CDR3 is TGTGCCAGCAGCTTAGCTAGCGGGGTATACAATGAGCAGTTCTTC. Its translation is CASSLASGVYNEQFF.

The rearrangement links TRBV5-1 to TRBJ1-1; TRBD1 agrees at 9 bases. The V gene end was trimmed by 0 bases and the J gene end by 5 bases; junction bases not matched to a gene: 5. The CDR3 length is 15 residues. Germline lookup yields CDR1 SGHRS and CDR2 YFSETQ. DNA for the CDR3: TGCGCCAGCAGCTTGGTGGGACAGGGAGGAACTGAAGCTTTCTTT. Its translation: CASSLVGQGGTEAFF.

This clone has just a few counts. The rearrangement uses TRBV30 and TRBJ2-1, with D maybe TRBD1 (6 bases). There are 16 residues in the CDR3. Germline V gene sequence: CDR1 GTSNPN, CDR2 SVGIG (reference sequence). V lost 3 bases and J lost 4, with 19 bases in between. The CDR3 region has the DNA TGTGCCTGGAGGCCCCCAGGGACAACTGAATACAATGAGCAGTTCTTC. It yields the protein CAWRPPGTTEYNEQFF.

The V call is TRBV7-9, the J call TRBJ2-1; 10 nucleotides line up with TRBD2. Germline trimming cut 1 base from V and 6 bases from J; bases unmatched to any gene: 3. Germline values: CDR1 SEHNR, CDR2 FQNEAQ (reference sequence). The CDR3 totals 15 residues. The CDR3 loop reads CASSLVSGRLNEQFF. CDR3 sequence (DNA): TGTGCCAGCAGCTTAGTTAGCGGGAGGCTCAATGAGCAGTTCTTC.